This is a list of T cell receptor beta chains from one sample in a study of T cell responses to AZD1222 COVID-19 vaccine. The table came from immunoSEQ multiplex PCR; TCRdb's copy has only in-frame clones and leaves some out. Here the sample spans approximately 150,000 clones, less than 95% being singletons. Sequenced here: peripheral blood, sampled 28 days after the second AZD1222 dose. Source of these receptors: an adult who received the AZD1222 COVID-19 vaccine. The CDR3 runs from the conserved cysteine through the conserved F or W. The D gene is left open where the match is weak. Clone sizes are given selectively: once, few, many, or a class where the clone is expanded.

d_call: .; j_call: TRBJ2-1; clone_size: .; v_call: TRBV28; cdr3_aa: CASLGLYNEQFF; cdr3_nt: TGTGCCAGCCTTGGACTCTACAATGAGCAGTTCTTC
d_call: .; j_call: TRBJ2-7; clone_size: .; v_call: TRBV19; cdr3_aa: CASSIGPGTYEQYF; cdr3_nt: TGTGCCAGTAGTATAGGTCCGGGTACCTACGAGCAGTACTTC
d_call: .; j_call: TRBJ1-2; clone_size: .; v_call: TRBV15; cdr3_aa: CATSRAGTSSYGYTF; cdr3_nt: TGTGCCACCAGCAGAGCAGGGACATCGAGTTATGGCTACACCTTC
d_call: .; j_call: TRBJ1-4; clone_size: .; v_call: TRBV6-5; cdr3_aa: CASSRVSANEKLFF; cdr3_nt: TGTGCCAGCAGCAGGGTTTCGGCTAATGAAAAACTGTTTTTT
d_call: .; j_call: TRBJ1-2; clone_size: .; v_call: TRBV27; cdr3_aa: CASSLAALVGVLGYTF; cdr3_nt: TGTGCCAGCAGTTTGGCCGCTCTTGTGGGCGTACTCGGCTACACCTTC
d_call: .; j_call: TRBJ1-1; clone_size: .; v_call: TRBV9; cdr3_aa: CASSPRGGSTEAFF; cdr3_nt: TGTGCCAGCAGCCCCAGAGGGGGAAGTACTGAAGCTTTCTTT
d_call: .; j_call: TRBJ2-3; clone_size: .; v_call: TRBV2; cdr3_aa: CASRDGGDTQYF; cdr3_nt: TGTGCCAGCAGGGACGGAGGGGATACGCAGTATTTT
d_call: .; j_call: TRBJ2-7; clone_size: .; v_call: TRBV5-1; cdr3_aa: CASSLVSATYEQYF; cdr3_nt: TGCGCCAGCAGCTTGGTTAGCGCTACCTACGAGCAGTACTTC
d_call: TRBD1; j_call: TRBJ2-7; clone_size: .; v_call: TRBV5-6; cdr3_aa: CASSSGTDQNYEQYF; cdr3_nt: TGTGCCAGCAGCTCAGGGACAGACCAAAACTACGAGCAGTACTTC
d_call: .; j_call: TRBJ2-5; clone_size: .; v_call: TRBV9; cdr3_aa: CASSVGETQAETQYF; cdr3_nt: TGTGCCAGCAGCGTTGGGGAGACACAGGCGGAGACCCAGTACTTC
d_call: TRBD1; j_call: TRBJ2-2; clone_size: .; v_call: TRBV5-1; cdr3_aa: CASSRGGETAGELFF; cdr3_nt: TGCGCCAGCAGCAGAGGGGGCGAAACGGCCGGGGAGCTGTTTTTT
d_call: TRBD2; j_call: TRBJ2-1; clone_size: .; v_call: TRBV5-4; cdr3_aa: CASSLAASGHNEQFF; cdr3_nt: TGTGCCAGCAGCTTGGCGGCTAGCGGGCACAATGAGCAGTTCTTC
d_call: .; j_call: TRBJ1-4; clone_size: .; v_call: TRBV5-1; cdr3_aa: CASSLDGGDATNEKLFF; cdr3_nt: TGCGCCAGCAGCTTGGATGGGGGGGATGCAACTAATGAAAAACTGTTTTTT
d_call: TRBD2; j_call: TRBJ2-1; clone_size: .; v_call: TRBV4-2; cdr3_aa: CASSPEYSGSHSLYYNEQFF; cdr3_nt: TGTGCCAGCAGCCCAGAATATAGCGGGAGTCATTCGCTTTATTACAATGAGCAGTTCTTC
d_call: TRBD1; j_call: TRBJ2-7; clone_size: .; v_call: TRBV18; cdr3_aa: CASSAGTGESYEQYF; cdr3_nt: TGTGCCAGCTCAGCTGGGACAGGGGAGTCCTACGAGCAGTACTTC
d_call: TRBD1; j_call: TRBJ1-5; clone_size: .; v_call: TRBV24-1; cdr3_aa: CATSDSTGTGILGNQPQHF; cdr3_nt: TGTGCCACCAGTGACTCTACCGGGACAGGGATTTTGGGCAATCAGCCCCAGCATTTT
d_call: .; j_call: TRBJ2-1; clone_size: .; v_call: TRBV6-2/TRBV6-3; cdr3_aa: CASSYGLLSWGDNEQFF; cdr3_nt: TGTGCCAGCAGTTACGGACTTCTCAGTTGGGGGGACAATGAGCAGTTCTTC
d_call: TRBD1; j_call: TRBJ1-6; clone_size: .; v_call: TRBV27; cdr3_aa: CASTLKGGQGNSPLHF; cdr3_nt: TGTGCCAGCACCCTAAAAGGGGGACAGGGGAATTCACCCCTCCACTTT
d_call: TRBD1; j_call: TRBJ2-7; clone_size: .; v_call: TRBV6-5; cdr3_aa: CASSYWAGGSYEQYF; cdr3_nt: TGTGCCAGCAGTTACTGGGCAGGGGGCTCCTACGAGCAGTACTTC
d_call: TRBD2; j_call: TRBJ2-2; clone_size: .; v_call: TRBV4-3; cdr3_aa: CASSQDTSGAGELFF; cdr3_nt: TGCGCCAGCAGCCAAGACACTAGCGGAGCCGGGGAGCTGTTTTTT
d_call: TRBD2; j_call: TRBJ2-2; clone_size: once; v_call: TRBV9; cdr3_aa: CASSLGVGTSGRKVGGELFF; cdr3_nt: TGTGCCAGCAGCCTGGGGGTGGGGACTAGCGGGAGAAAGGTTGGCGGGGAGCTGTTTTTT
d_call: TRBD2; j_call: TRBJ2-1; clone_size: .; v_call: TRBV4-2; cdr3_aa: CASSLGLAGGSDEQFF; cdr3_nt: TGTGCCAGCAGTTTAGGACTAGCGGGGGGTTCGGATGAGCAGTTCTTC
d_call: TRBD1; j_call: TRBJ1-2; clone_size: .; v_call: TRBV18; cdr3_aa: CASSLSPGQGDSGGYGYTF; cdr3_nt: TGTGCCAGCTCACTTTCCCCGGGACAGGGAGATTCAGGCGGTTATGGCTACACCTTC
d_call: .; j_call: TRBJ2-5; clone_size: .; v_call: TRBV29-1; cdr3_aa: CSVSMGSAGETQYF; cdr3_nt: TGCAGCGTCTCAATGGGCAGCGCCGGTGAGACCCAGTACTTC
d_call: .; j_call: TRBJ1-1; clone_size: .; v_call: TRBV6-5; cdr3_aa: CASSYQGGRLPTEAFF; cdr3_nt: TGTGCCAGCAGTTACCAGGGTGGGCGTCTCCCGACAGAAGCTTTCTTT